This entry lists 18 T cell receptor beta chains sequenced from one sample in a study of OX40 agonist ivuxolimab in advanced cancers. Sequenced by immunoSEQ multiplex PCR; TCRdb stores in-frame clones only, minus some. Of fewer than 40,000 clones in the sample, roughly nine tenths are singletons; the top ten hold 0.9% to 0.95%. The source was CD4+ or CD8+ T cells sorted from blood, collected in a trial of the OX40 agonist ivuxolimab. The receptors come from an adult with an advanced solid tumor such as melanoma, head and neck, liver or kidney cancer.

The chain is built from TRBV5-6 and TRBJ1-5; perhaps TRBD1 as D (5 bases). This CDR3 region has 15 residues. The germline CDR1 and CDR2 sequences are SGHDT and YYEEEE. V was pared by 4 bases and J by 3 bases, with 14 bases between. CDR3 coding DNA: TGTGCCAGCAGCCAAATCGGGACTGCCAATCAGCCCCAGCATTTT. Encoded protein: CASSQIGTANQPQHF.

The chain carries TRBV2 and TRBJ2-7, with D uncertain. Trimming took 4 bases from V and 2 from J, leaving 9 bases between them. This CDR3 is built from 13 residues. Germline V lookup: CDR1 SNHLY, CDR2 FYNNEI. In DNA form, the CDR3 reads TGTGCCAGCAGTGGACAAATTACCTACGAGCAGTACTTC. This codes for CASSGQITYEQYF.

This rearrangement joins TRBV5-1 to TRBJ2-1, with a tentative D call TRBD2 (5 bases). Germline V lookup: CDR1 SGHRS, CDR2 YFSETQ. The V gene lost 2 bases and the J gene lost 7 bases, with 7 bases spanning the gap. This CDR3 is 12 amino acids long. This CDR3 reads CASSFSANEQFF. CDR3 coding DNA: TGCGCCAGCAGCTTTAGCGCAAATGAGCAGTTCTTC.

CDR3 nucleotides: TGTGCCAGCAGCCAAGGTTGGGGGAGAGGCACCGGGGAGCTGTTTTTT. This encodes CASSQGWGRGTGELFF. The chain joins TRBV14 to TRBJ2-2; either TRBD1 or TRBD2 may supply D (5 bases each). Germline CDR1 is SGHDN and CDR2 is FVKESK. The CDR3 sequence is 16 residues long. V shed 1 base and J shed 4 bases, with 13 bases lying between them.

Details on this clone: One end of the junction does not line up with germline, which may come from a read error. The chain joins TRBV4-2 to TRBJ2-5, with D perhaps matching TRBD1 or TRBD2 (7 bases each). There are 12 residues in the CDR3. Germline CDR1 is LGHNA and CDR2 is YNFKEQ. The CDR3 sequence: CASSRGRETRYF. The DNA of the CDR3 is TGTGCCAGCAGCAGGGGGCGGGAGACCCGGTACTTC.

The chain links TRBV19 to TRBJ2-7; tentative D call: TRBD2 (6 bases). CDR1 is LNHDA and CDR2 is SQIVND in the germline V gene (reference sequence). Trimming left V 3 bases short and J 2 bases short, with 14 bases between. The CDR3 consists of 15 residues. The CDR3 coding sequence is TGTGCCAGTAGTATGGGGCGGGGCAAAACCTACGAGCAGTACTTC. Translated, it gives CASSMGRGKTYEQYF.

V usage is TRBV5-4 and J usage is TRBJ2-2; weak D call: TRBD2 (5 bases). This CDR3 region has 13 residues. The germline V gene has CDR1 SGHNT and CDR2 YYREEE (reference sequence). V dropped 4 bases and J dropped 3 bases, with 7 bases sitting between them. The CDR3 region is CASSTRYTGELFF. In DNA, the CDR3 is TGTGCCAGCAGCACTAGGTACACCGGGGAGCTGTTTTTT. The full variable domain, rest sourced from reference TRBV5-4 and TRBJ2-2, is ETGVTQSPTHLIKTRGQQVTLRCSSQSGHNTVSWYQQALGQGPQFIFQYYREEENGRGNFPPRFSGLQFPNYSSELNVNALELDDSALYLCASSTRYTGELFFGEGSRLTVL.

The CDR3 sequence: CASSTGGAYEQYF. CDR3 bases: TGTGCCAGCAGTACAGGGGGTGCCTACGAGCAGTACTTC. The V and J genes are TRBV6-1 and TRBJ2-7; 8 positions match TRBD1. Germline trimming cut 5 bases from V and 2 bases from J; bases unmatched to any gene: 2. This CDR3 is built from 13 residues. CDR1 is MNHNS, CDR2 SASEGT, per germline.

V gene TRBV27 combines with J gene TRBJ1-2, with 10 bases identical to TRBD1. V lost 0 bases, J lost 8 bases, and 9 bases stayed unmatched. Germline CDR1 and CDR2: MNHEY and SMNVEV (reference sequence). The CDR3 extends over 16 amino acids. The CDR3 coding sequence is TGTGCCAGCAGTTTATCGATAGGGACAGGGGTGGGAGGCTACACCTTC. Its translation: CASSLSIGTGVGGYTF.

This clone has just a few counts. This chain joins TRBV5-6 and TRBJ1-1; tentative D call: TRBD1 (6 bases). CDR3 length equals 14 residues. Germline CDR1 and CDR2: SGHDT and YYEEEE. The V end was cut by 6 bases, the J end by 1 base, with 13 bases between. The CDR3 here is CASNRDTRNTEAFF. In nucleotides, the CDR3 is TGTGCCAGCAACCGGGACACCCGGAACACTGAAGCTTTCTTT.

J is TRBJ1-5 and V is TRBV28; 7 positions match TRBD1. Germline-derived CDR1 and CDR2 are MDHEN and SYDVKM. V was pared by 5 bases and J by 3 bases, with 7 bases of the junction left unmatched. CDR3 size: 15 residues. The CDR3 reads CASSRDSLFNQPQHF. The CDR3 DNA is TGTGCCAGCAGTAGGGACAGCCTTTTCAATCAGCCCCAGCATTTT.

CDR3 sequence: CASSLDSEGEAFF. DNA for the CDR3: TGTGCCAGCAGCTTAGACAGCGAGGGTGAAGCTTTCTTT. The rearrangement uses TRBV11-2 and TRBJ1-1; D not resolved. CDR1 is SGHAT and CDR2 is FQNNGV in the germline V gene. There are 13 residues in the CDR3. V lost 0 bases and J 7 bases, leaving 9 bases between the germline ends. The full variable domain, with the rest looked up from reference TRBV11-2 and TRBJ1-1, is EAGVAQSPRYKIIEKRQSVAFWCNPISGHATLYWYQQILGQGPKLLIQFQNNGVVDDSQLPKDRFSAERLKGVDSTLKIQPAKLEDSAVYLCASSLDSEGEAFFGQGTRLTVV.

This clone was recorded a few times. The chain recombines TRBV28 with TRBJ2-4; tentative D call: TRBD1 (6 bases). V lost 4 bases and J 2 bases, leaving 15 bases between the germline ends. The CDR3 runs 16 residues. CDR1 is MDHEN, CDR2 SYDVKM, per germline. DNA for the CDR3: TGTGCCAGCAGTTCGCCGTTACAGGGAACCAAAAACATTCAGTACTTC. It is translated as CASSSPLQGTKNIQYF.

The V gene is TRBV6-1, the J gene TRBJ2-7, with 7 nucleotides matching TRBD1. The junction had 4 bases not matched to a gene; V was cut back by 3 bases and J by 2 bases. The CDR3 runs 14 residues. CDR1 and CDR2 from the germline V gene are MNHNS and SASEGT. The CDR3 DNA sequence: TGTGCCAGCAGTGATCAAGGGACAGCCTACGAGCAGTACTTC. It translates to CASSDQGTAYEQYF.

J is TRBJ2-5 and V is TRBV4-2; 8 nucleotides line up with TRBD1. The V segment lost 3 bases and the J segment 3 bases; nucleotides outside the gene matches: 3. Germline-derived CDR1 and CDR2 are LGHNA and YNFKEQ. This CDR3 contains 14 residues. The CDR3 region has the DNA TGTGCCAGCAGCCACGGACAGGGAGAAGAGACCCAGTACTTC. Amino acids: CASSHGQGEETQYF.

CDR3 residues: CASSLTENGYTF. The CDR3, as DNA: TGTGCCAGCAGTCTTACAGAGAATGGCTACACCTTC. The chain joins TRBV2 to TRBJ1-2; D gene unclear. Germline CDR1 SNHLY, CDR2 FYNNEI. The V gene lost 5 bases and the J gene lost 6 bases, with 10 bases spanning the gap. The CDR3 is made up of 12 amino acids.

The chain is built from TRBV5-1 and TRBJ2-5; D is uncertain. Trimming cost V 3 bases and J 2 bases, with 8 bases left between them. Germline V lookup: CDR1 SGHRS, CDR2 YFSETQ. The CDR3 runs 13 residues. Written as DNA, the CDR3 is TGCGCCAGCAGCTCAGAGAGGCAAGAGACCCAGTACTTC. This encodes CASSSERQETQYF.

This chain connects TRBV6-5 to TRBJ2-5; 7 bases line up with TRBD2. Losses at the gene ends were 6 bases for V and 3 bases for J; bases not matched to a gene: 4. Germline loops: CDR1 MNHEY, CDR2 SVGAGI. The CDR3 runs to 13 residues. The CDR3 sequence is CASSPGLKETQYF. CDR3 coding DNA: TGTGCCAGCAGCCCGGGACTAAAAGAGACCCAGTACTTC.